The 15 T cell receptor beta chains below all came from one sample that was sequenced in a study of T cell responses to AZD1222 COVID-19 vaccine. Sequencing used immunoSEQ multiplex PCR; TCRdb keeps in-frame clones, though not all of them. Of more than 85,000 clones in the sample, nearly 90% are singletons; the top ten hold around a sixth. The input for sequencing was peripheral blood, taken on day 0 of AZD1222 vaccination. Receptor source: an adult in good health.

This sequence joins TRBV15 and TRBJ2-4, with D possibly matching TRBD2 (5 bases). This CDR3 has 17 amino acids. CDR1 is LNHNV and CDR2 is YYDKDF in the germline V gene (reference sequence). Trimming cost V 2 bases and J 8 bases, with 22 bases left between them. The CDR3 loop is CATSRQQLPLGSDIQYF. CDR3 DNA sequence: TGTGCCACCAGCAGACAACAACTACCCTTGGGGAGTGACATTCAGTACTTC.

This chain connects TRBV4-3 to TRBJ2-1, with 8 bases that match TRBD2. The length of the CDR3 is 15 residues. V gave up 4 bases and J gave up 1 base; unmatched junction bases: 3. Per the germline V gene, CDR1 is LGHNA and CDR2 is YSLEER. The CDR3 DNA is TGCGCCAGCAGCCTCGGGGGGGGATCCTACAATGAGCAGTTCTTC. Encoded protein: CASSLGGGSYNEQFF.

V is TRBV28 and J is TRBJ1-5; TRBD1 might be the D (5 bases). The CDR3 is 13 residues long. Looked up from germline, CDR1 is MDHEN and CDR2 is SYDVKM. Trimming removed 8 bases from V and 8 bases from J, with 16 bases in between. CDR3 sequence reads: CASGRQGSKPQHF. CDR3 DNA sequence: TGTGCCAGCGGGAGGCAGGGAAGTAAGCCCCAGCATTTT.

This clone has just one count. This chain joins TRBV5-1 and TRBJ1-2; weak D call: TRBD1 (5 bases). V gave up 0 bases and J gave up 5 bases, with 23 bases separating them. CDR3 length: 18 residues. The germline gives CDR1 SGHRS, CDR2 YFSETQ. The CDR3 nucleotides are TGCGCCAGCAGCTTGGGAATGGGATCCAGGGATAACTTTTATGGCTACACCTTC. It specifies CASSLGMGSRDNFYGYTF.

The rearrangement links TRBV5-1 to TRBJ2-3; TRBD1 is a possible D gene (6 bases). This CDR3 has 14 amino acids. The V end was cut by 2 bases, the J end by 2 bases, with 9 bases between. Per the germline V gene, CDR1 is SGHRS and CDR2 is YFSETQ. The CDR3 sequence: CASSLQGATDTQYF. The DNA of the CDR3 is TGCGCCAGCAGCTTACAGGGAGCCACAGATACGCAGTATTTT.

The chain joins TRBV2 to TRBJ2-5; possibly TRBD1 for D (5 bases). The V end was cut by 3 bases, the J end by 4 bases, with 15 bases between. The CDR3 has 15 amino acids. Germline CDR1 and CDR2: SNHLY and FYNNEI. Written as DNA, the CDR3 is TGTGCCAGCAGTGATACAGGAACATCGATAGAGACCCAGTACTTC. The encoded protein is CASSDTGTSIETQYF.

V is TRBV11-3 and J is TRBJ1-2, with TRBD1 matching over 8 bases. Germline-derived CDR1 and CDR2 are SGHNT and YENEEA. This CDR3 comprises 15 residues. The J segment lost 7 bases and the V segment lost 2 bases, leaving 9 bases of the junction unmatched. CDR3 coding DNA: TGTGCCAGCAGCTTATCGACAGGGGCTGCGCCTGGCTACACCTTC. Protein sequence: CASSLSTGAAPGYTF.

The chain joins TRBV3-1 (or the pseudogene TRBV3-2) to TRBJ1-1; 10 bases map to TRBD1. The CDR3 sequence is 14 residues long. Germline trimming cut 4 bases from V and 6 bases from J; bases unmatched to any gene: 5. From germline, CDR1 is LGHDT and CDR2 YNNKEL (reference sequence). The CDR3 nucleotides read TGTGCCAGCAGCCGCCGGGACAGGGGAGCTGAAGCTTTCTTT. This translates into CASSRRDRGAEAFF.

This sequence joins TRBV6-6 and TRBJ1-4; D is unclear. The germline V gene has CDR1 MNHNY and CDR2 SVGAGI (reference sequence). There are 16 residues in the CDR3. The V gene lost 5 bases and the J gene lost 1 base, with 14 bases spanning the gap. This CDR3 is CASSRLGGQTNEKLFF. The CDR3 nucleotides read TGTGCCAGCAGTCGCCTTGGCGGCCAAACTAATGAAAAACTGTTTTTT.

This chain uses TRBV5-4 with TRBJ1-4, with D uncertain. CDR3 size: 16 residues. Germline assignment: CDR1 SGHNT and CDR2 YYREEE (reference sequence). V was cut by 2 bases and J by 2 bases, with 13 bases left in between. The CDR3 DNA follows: TGTGCCAGCAGCTTCCACCCCGGCTTGACTAATGAAAAACTGTTTTTT. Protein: CASSFHPGLTNEKLFF.

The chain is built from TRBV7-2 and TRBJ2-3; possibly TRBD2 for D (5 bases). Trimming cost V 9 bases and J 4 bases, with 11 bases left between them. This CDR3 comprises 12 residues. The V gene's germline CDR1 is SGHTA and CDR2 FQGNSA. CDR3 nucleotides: TGTGCCAGTCAAGCGGTCGCAGATACGCAGTATTTT. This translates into CASQAVADTQYF.

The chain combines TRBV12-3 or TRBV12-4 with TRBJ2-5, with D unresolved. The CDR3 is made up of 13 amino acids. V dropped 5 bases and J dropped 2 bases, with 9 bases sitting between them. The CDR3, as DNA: TGTGCCAGCAGTGGGGTGCGACAAGAGACCCAGTACTTC. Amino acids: CASSGVRQETQYF.

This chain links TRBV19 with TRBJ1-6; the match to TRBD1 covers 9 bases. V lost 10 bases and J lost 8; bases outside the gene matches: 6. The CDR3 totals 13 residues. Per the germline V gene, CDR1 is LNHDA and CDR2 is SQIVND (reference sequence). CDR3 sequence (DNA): TGTGCCACCCGGGACAGGGCTGATTCACCCCTCCACTTT. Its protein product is CATRDRADSPLHF.

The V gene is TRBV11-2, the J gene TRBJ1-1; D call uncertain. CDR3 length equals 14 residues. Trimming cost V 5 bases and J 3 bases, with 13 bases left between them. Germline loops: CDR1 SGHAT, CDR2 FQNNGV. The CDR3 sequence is CASSAHSGHTEAFF. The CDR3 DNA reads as TGTGCCAGCAGCGCCCACTCGGGCCACACTGAAGCTTTCTTT.

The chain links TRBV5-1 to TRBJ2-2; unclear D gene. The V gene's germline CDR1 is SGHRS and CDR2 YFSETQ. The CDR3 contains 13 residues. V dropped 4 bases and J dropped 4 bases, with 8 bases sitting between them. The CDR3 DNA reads TGCGCCAGCAGCACCTCCCGCACCGGGGAGCTGTTTTTT. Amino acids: CASSTSRTGELFF.